This TCR beta chain was retrieved from a study of blood T cell repertoires in COVID-19. V was clipped by 2 bases and J by 1 base, with 8 bases between them. CDR1 and CDR2 (germline): SNHLY, FYNNEI. CDR3 length equals 14 residues. Sequencing used immunoSEQ multiplex PCR; TCRdb keeps in-frame clones, though not all of them. The sample records about 200,000 clones, more than 75% being singletons. The sequence derives from a man aged 40-49 years with acute COVID-19. The material sequenced was PBMCs or T cells enriched from blood (not recorded which). This sequence joins TRBV2 and TRBJ1-1, with unresolved D. The CDR3 nucleotides read TGTGCCAGCAGTGAACGGGGAAGGAACACTGAAGCTTTCTTT. Translated: CASSERGRNTEAFF. Full variable domain (remainder filled in from reference TRBV2 and TRBJ1-1): EPEVTQTPSHQVTQMGQEVILRCVPISNHLYFYWYRQILGQKVEFLVSFYNNEISEKSEIFDDQFSVERPDGSNFTLKIRSTKLEDSAMYFCASSERGRNTEAFFGQGTRLTVV.